The 23 T cell receptor beta chains below all came from one sample that was sequenced in a study of blood T cell repertoires in COVID-19. Produced via immunoSEQ multiplex PCR; TCRdb's table is partial and in-frame only. The repertoire holds around 170,000 clones, with 80% to 90% as singletons. The material sequenced was peripheral blood. The receptors derive from a man between 45 and 60 years old with active or convalescent COVID-19.

CDR3 protein: CASSSDATTNEKLFF. The CDR3 region has the DNA TGTGCCAGCAGTAGCGACGCGACAACTAATGAAAAACTGTTTTTT. V gene TRBV2 combines with J gene TRBJ1-4; D is ambiguous. Germline values: CDR1 SNHLY, CDR2 FYNNEI. This CDR3 comprises 15 residues. The V and J ends lost 5 bases and 0 bases respectively, with 10 bases between them. The whole variable domain, filled in from reference TRBV2 and TRBJ1-4, reads EPEVTQTPSHQVTQMGQEVILRCVPISNHLYFYWYRQILGQKVEFLVSFYNNEISEKSEIFDDQFSVERPDGSNFTLKIRSTKLEDSAMYFCASSSDATTNEKLFFGSGTQLSVL.

The gene calls are TRBV7-9 and TRBJ2-1; TRBD2 might be the D (5 bases). This CDR3 spans 15 amino acids. The V end was cut by 5 bases, the J end by 8 bases, with 19 bases between. Germline V gives CDR1 SEHNR, CDR2 FQNEAQ (reference sequence). The CDR3, as DNA: TGTGCCAGCAGCCCCCAGGAACGGGATTCGGATGAGCAGTTCTTC. Its translation: CASSPQERDSDEQFF.

The chain carries TRBV7-9 and TRBJ2-1; no clear D gene. V was shortened by 4 bases and J by 12 bases, with 13 bases between the two germline ends. CDR1 is SEHNR, CDR2 FQNEAQ, per germline (reference sequence). This CDR3 has 12 residues. The chain's CDR3 is CASSSSRPWQFF. CDR3 coding DNA: TGTGCCAGCAGCTCCTCCCGTCCTTGGCAGTTCTTC.

CDR3 in DNA: TGTGCCAGCAACAAAAACACTGAAGCTTTCTTT. Amino acid sequence: CASNKNTEAFF. This chain uses TRBV12-3 or TRBV12-4 with TRBJ1-1, with no clear D. Trimming shortened V by 7 bases and J by 2 bases, and 5 bases separated the two germline ends. The CDR3 is 11 amino acids.

The chain is built from TRBV19 and TRBJ1-5; D perhaps matches TRBD1 (6 bases). CDR1 is LNHDA, CDR2 SQIVND, per germline (reference sequence). V was cut by 5 bases and J by 0 bases, with 14 bases left in between. CDR3 size: 16 residues. The CDR3 loop reads CASSPSGGSSNQPQHF. As DNA, the CDR3 is TGTGCCAGTAGTCCCAGCGGGGGCAGTAGCAATCAGCCCCAGCATTTT.

This CDR3 is CAWSEPGHGRRNTIYF. The CDR3 nucleotides read TGTGCCTGGAGTGAACCGGGACACGGACGGCGAAACACCATATATTTT. The rearrangement links TRBV30 to TRBJ1-3; D may be TRBD1 (6 bases). V lost 1 base to trimming and J lost 5 bases, with 18 bases between them. This CDR3 region has 16 residues. Germline assignment: CDR1 GTSNPN and CDR2 SVGIG (reference sequence).

This chain joins TRBV6-5 and TRBJ2-7; TRBD1 agrees at 8 bases. J was trimmed by 7 bases and V by 6 bases; bases with no gene match: 11. The CDR3 is 14 residues long. Germline CDR1 and CDR2: MNHEY and SVGAGI. The CDR3 region is CASRGDRGAREQYF. The CDR3 DNA is TGTGCCAGCAGGGGCGACAGGGGAGCTCGGGAGCAGTACTTC.

This chain links TRBV5-5 with TRBJ1-4; D gene ambiguous. Germline CDR1 SGHKS, CDR2 YYEKEE (reference sequence). This CDR3 has 13 residues. Trimming took off 8 bases at V and 4 bases at J, with 12 bases between the two ends. CDR3 bases: TGTGCCAGTTCGAACAGAGTTAATGAAAAACTGTTTTTT. This translates into CASSNRVNEKLFF.

This clone has just one count. V usage is TRBV11-2 and J usage is TRBJ2-1; 8 nucleotides agree with TRBD2. In germline, CDR1 is SGHAT, CDR2 FQNNGV. Trimming at V came to 1 base and at J to 7 bases, leaving 3 bases not matched to a gene. The CDR3 consists of 14 residues. The CDR3 DNA is TGTGCCAGCAGCTTAGGGACTAGCTCTAATGAGCAGTTCTTC. It codes for CASSLGTSSNEQFF.

This chain uses TRBV12-5 with TRBJ1-6; D not resolved. The germline V gene encodes CDR1 LGHNT and CDR2 FRNRAP. This CDR3 has 13 amino acids. Trimming removed 5 bases from V and 13 bases from J, with 15 bases in between. DNA of the CDR3: TGTGCTAGTGGTCCACAACGAGGTTTTCCCCTCCACTTT. Its translation is CASGPQRGFPLHF.

The chain links TRBV5-1 to TRBJ1-1; D perhaps matches TRBD1 (5 bases). V was shortened by 0 bases and J by 7 bases, with 19 bases between the two germline ends. The CDR3 is 16 amino acids. Per the germline V gene, CDR1 is SGHRS and CDR2 is YFSETQ. CDR3 in DNA: TGCGCCAGCAGCTTGGCCCAGGGCGGCCCGCTCGGTGAAGCTTTCTTT. Translation: CASSLAQGGPLGEAFF.

This chain joins TRBV18 and TRBJ2-1; 12 bases are shared with TRBD2. V lost 9 bases to trimming and J lost 0 bases; unmatched junction nucleotides: 9. Germline-derived CDR1 and CDR2 are KGHSH and LQKENI. CDR3 length: 17 amino acids. The CDR3 reads CASQRTSGVSSYNEQFF. For the CDR3, the DNA is TGTGCCAGTCAACGGACTAGCGGGGTGAGCTCCTACAATGAGCAGTTCTTC.

This clone was detected once. The rearrangement links TRBV2 to TRBJ1-2; 7 bases line up with TRBD1. CDR3 length: 15 amino acids. Unmatched junction bases numbered 6, after V lost 1 base and J lost 4 bases. The germline CDR1 and CDR2 sequences are SNHLY and FYNNEI. The CDR3 region is CASSEGRQGGYGYTF. CDR3 coding DNA: TGTGCCAGCAGTGAAGGGCGGCAGGGGGGCTATGGCTACACCTTC.

This chain uses TRBV5-1 with TRBJ2-2; TRBD2 aligns across 10 bases. The CDR3 loop spans 16 amino acids. V shed 4 bases and J 2 bases; nucleotides not matched to a gene: 5. Germline-derived CDR1 and CDR2 are SGHRS and YFSETQ. CDR3 in DNA: TGCGCCAGCAGCGCCGGGACTAGCGAAAACACCGGGGAGCTGTTTTTT. Translation gives CASSAGTSENTGELFF.

The chain carries TRBV30 and TRBJ1-2; D is perhaps TRBD1 (5 bases). The V and J ends lost 4 bases and 0 bases respectively, with 9 bases between them. The CDR3 is 13 amino acids. CDR1 and CDR2 (germline): GTSNPN, SVGIG (reference sequence). CDR3 DNA: TGTGCCTGGAAAACAGGCTCTAACTATGGCTACACCTTC. Protein: CAWKTGSNYGYTF.

The chain joins TRBV11-1 to TRBJ1-2, with D perhaps TRBD1 (5 bases). Trimming took 3 bases from V and 3 from J, leaving 8 bases between them. Germline V CDR1 and CDR2: SGHAT, FQDESV (reference sequence). The CDR3 contains 13 residues. CDR3 sequence (DNA): TGTGCCAGCAGCTTGACAGCCGACTATGGCTACACCTTC. Its translation: CASSLTADYGYTF. Complete variable domain (other parts from reference TRBV11-1 and TRBJ1-2): EAEVAQSPRYKITEKSQAVAFWCDPISGHATLYWYRQILGQGPELLVQFQDESVVDDSQLPKDRFSAERLKGVDSTLKIQPAELGDSAMYLCASSLTADYGYTFGSGTRLTVV.

DNA of the CDR3: TGTGCCAGCAGCTTAGGGTACAGAGAAGAGACCCAGTACTTC. Its translation is CASSLGYREETQYF. The chain is built from TRBV11-2 and TRBJ2-5; D ambiguous. The CDR3 has 14 amino acids. V dropped 1 base and J dropped 3 bases, with 9 bases sitting between them. Germline V gives CDR1 SGHAT, CDR2 FQNNGV.

The CDR3 spells CASSQAYRNTEAFF. CDR3 coding DNA: TGTGCCAGCAGCCAAGCCTACAGGAACACTGAAGCTTTCTTT. The gene calls are TRBV3-1 (or the pseudogene TRBV3-2) and TRBJ1-1; D remains unclear. This CDR3 spans 14 amino acids. V was trimmed by 1 base and J by 1 base, leaving 7 bases between them. CDR1 LGHDT and CDR2 YNNKEL come from the germline V gene (reference sequence).

The gene calls are TRBV11-2 and TRBJ2-5; 7 nucleotides agree with TRBD2. The CDR3 has 16 amino acids. V was clipped by 5 bases and J by 5 bases; unmatched bases: 14. The germline CDR1 and CDR2 sequences are SGHAT and FQNNGV. The CDR3 region is CASSPTFGGVDETQYF. The CDR3 nucleotides read TGTGCCAGCAGCCCTACCTTTGGGGGGGTGGACGAGACCCAGTACTTC.

As to this clone: Other DNA sequences of this sample code for an identical CDR3. The chain links TRBV29-1 to TRBJ1-2; D perhaps matches TRBD1 (6 bases). The germline gives CDR1 SQVTM, CDR2 ANQGSEA. CDR3 length equals 11 residues. Trimming shortened V by 6 bases and J by 6 bases, and 11 bases separated the two germline ends. In DNA, the CDR3 is TGCAGCGTACAAGGGGGTGATGGCTACACCTTC. As protein: CSVQGGDGYTF.

This clone appeared a few times. This chain uses TRBV27 with TRBJ2-7; D is unclear. Germline loops: CDR1 MNHEY, CDR2 SMNVEV (reference sequence). The CDR3 contains 13 residues. The V and J ends lost 0 bases and 4 bases respectively, with 7 bases between them. CDR3 loop: CASSLSQQYEQYF. Written as DNA, the CDR3 is TGTGCCAGCAGTTTATCACAGCAATACGAGCAGTACTTC.

This chain links TRBV11-2 with TRBJ2-1, with D possibly being TRBD2 (6 bases). The germline CDR1 and CDR2 sequences are SGHAT and FQNNGV. Trimming took 5 bases from V and 4 from J, leaving 15 bases between them. This CDR3 has 15 residues. CDR3 sequence: CASSLGRTVYNEQFF. The DNA for the CDR3 is TGTGCCAGCAGCCTCGGGAGAACCGTATACAATGAGCAGTTCTTC.

This clone was detected only a few times. The V gene is TRBV4-1, the J gene TRBJ2-5; TRBD2 aligns across 11 bases. This CDR3 is built from 18 residues. Per germline, CDR1 MGHRA and CDR2 YSYEKL. Trimming took 4 bases from V and 5 from J; bases not matched to a gene: 15. The CDR3 protein is CASSPRLAGIGLGETQYF. The CDR3 DNA sequence: TGCGCCAGCAGCCCCCGACTAGCGGGGATAGGTTTAGGGGAGACCCAGTACTTC.